The rows below give T cell receptor beta chains drawn from one sample of a study of neurological immune-mediated disorders. TCRdb used MiXCR to reprocess the 5' RACE reads, holding one entry per CDR3 protein. The repertoire holds some 95,000 distinct CDR3 sequences, roughly 4% seen once, with approximately 5.9% in the top ten. Sequenced material: PBMCs. These receptors were collected from a woman under 30 with multiple sclerosis. Each CDR3 is given with its conserved first and last residue. D genes are given only for firm matches. For some rows the clone size is stated as once, few or many, or as a class when expanded; others skip it.

cdr3_length d_call j_call v_call clone_size cdr3_nt cdr3_aa
14 TRBD2 TRBJ2-2 TRBV10-3 many TGTGCCATCAGTATGACTAGCGGGAACGGGGAGCTGTTTTTT CAISMTSGNGELFF
16 - TRBJ1-5 TRBV20-1 many TGCAGTGCTAGAGGATTTGGGGGCTATAGCAATCAGCCCCAGCATTTT CSARGFGGYSNQPQHF
15 - TRBJ2-7 TRBV7-8 many TGTGCCAGCAGCTTATTGGACAGTGGGTCCTACGAGCAGTACTTC CASSLLDSGSYEQYF
16 - TRBJ2-6 TRBV7-6 many TGTGCCAGCAGCTTAACACAGGGCTCTGGGGCCAACGTCCTGACTTTC CASSLTQGSGANVLTF
15 TRBD2 TRBJ2-5 TRBV12-3/TRBV12-4 many TGTGCCAGCAGTTCTGGGACTAGCGGGAGGGAGACCCAGTACTTC CASSSGTSGRETQYF
15 - TRBJ1-6 TRBV20-1 many TGCAGTGCTAGGGTGTGGCAGGGTCCAAATTCACCCCTCCACTTT CSARVWQGPNSPLHF
14 TRBD1 TRBJ1-5 TRBV12-3/TRBV12-4 many TGTGCCAGCAGCCCCACAGGGGGCAACCAGCCCCAGCATTTT CASSPTGGNQPQHF
15 - TRBJ2-6 TRBV7-2 many TGTGCCAGCGGGTCGTGGGGGTCCGGGGCCAACGTCCTGACTTTC CASGSWGSGANVLTF
14 - TRBJ1-6 TRBV6-5 many TGTGCCAGCAGTTACCGACTCAGTAATTCACCCCTCCACTTT CASSYRLSNSPLHF
14 - TRBJ2-3 TRBV3-1 many TGTGCCAGCAGGCCGGAGGGGGGAACAGATACGCAGTATTTT CASRPEGGTDTQYF
15 - TRBJ2-1 TRBV18 many TGTGCCAGCTCACCAATCCCAGGATCCTACAATGAGCAGTTCTTC CASSPIPGSYNEQFF
13 - TRBJ2-7 TRBV5-6 many TGTGCCAGCAGCTTCCCAGGGTTCTACGAGCAGTACTTC CASSFPGFYEQYF
12 TRBD1 TRBJ2-3 TRBV6-2/TRBV6-3 many TGTGCCAGCGATGACAGGGCAGATACGCAGTATTTT CASDDRADTQYF
15 TRBD1 TRBJ1-5 TRBV5-1 many TGCGCCAGCAGCGAAGGGACAGGGTTCAACCAGCCCCAGCATTTT CASSEGTGFNQPQHF
13 - TRBJ1-1 TRBV18 many TGTGCCAGCTCACCAAAGTCAGCGTCTGAAGCTTTCTTT CASSPKSASEAFF
17 TRBD2 TRBJ2-1 TRBV18 many TGTGCCAGCCGAGGGACTAGCGGGGGGAGTTCCTACAATGAGCAGTTCTTC CASRGTSGGSSYNEQFF
14 - TRBJ1-6 TRBV20-1 many TGCAGTGCCCGACATAGCTCCTATAATTCACCCCTCCACTTT CSARHSSYNSPLHF
16 TRBD2 TRBJ2-1 TRBV14 many TGTGCCAGCAGCACCCTAAGCGGGGGGGCCTACAATGAGCAGTTCTTC CASSTLSGGAYNEQFF
13 TRBD1 TRBJ2-7 TRBV28 many TGTGCCAGCAGTTTCGCAGGGGGCAACGAGCAGTACTTC CASSFAGGNEQYF
13 - TRBJ2-7 TRBV10-3 many TGTGCCATCAGTGAGGGGGTGGAATACGAGCAGTACTTC CAISEGVEYEQYF
14 TRBD1 TRBJ1-5 TRBV6-5 many TGTGCCAGCAGTTCGGGACAGAACTTTGAGCCCCAGCATTTT CASSSGQNFEPQHF
14 TRBD2 TRBJ2-1 TRBV7-9 many TGTGCCAGCAGCCCCGGACTAGCGGGTAGTGAGCAGTTCTTC CASSPGLAGSEQFF
14 TRBD2 TRBJ2-7 TRBV7-2 few TGTGCCAGCAGCCCGGGGGGGCCAGTCTACGAGCAGTACTTC CASSPGGPVYEQYF
13 - TRBJ1-2 TRBV7-9 many TGTGCCAGCAGCTTAGAGGGACGCCAGGGCTACACCTTC CASSLEGRQGYTF
14 - TRBJ1-2 TRBV5-1 many TGCGCCAGCAGCTTGGCGGGGGCTAACTATGGCTACACCTTC CASSLAGANYGYTF
14 - TRBJ1-2 TRBV12-3/TRBV12-4 many TGTGCCAGCACTTCTTGGGGCAGGGACTATGGCTACACCTTC CASTSWGRDYGYTF
18 TRBD2 TRBJ2-5 TRBV7-6 few TGTGCCAGCAGCTTAGAGCCTCCGGGACTAGCGGGACAAGAGACCCAGTACTTC CASSLEPPGLAGQETQYF
16 - TRBJ1-6 TRBV12-3/TRBV12-4 many TGTGCCAGCAGCCCATCTCAGGGAGGCTATAATTCACCCCTCCACTTT CASSPSQGGYNSPLHF
18 - TRBJ1-4 TRBV7-9 many TGTGCCAGCAGCTTATCGATGCGCGAGGGGTATTATCGGGAAAAACTGTTTTTT CASSLSMREGYYREKLFF
14 - TRBJ2-7 TRBV5-1 many TGCGCCAGCAGCACCGGGACGGCCCCCTACGAGCAGTACTTC CASSTGTAPYEQYF
12 - TRBJ2-1 TRBV28 many TGTGCCAGCAGTTCGGACCCCTCAGGGCAGTTCTTC CASSSDPSGQFF
12 - TRBJ1-5 TRBV20-1 many TGCAGTGCAAGCGAGGGTCCTCAGCCCCAGCATTTT CSASEGPQPQHF
12 - TRBJ2-7 TRBV7-2 many TGTGCCAGCAGCTTTTCGAGCTACGAGCAGTACTTC CASSFSSYEQYF
16 TRBD2 TRBJ2-1 TRBV5-6 many TGTGCCAGCAGCGGATATAGCGGGAGGGGTAAAAATGAGCAGTTCTTC CASSGYSGRGKNEQFF
16 TRBD1 TRBJ2-3 TRBV3-1 many TGTGCCAGCAGCCCGCCGAGGACAGGGGGCTCAGATACGCAGTATTTT CASSPPRTGGSDTQYF
17 - TRBJ1-3 TRBV6-6 many TGTGCCAGCAGTTACTCCGAGCGGACGGCCCCTGGAAACACCATATATTTT CASSYSERTAPGNTIYF
13 - TRBJ2-7 TRBV5-1 many TGCGCCAGCAGCTCGGGACCGACCTACGAGCAGTACTTC CASSSGPTYEQYF
14 - TRBJ2-3 TRBV11-2 - TGTGCCAGCAGCTTACTCCAACCCCCAGATACGCAGTATTTT CASSLLQPPDTQYF
15 - TRBJ2-5 TRBV7-2 many TGTGCCAGCAGCTTAGGCTTTAAGGGGAAGGAGACCCAGTACTTC CASSLGFKGKETQYF
14 - TRBJ2-7 TRBV7-2 many TGTGCCAGCAGCTTAGGCTACAGGACCTACGAGCAGTACTTC CASSLGYRTYEQYF
16 TRBD2 TRBJ2-7 TRBV7-8 - TGTGCCAGCAGTGAACTCTCGGGACTAGCGGACTACGAGCAGTACTTC CASSELSGLADYEQYF
14 TRBD2 TRBJ2-7 TRBV12-3/TRBV12-4 many TGTGCCAGCAGAGAGGGACTAGCATCCTACGAGCAGTACTTC CASREGLASYEQYF